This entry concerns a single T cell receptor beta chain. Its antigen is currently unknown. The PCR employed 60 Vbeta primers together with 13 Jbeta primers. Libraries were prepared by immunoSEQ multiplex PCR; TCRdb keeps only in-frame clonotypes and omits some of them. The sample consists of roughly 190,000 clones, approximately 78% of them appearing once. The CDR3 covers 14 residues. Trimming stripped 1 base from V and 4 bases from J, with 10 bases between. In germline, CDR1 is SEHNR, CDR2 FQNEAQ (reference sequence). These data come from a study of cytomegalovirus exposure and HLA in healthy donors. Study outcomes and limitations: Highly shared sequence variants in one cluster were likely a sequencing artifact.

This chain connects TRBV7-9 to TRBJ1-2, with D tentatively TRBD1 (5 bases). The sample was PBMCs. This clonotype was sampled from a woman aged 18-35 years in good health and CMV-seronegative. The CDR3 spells CASSLESGTYGYTF. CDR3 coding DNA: TGTGCCAGCAGCTTAGAAAGCGGGACCTATGGCTACACCTTC.